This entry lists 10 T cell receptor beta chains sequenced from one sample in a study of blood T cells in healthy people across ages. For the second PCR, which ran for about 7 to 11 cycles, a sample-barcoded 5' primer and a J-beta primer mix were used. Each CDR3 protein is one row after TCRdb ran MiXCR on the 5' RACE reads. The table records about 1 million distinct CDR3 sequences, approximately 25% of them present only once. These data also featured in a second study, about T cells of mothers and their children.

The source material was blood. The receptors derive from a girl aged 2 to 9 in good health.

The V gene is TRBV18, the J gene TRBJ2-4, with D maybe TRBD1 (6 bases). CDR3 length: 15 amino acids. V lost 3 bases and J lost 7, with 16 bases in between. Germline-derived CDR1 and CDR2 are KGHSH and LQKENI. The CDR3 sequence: CASSPKRTAGNIQYF. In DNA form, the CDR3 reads TGTGCCAGCTCACCTAAAAGGACAGCAGGGAACATTCAGTACTTC.

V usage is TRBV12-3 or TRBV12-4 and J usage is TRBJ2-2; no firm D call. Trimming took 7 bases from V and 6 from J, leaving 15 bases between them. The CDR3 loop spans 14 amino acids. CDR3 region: CASIGPPLAGELFF. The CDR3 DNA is TGTGCCAGCATAGGGCCCCCTTTGGCCGGGGAGCTGTTTTTT.

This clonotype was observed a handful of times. The chain's CDR3 is CATSRDWGAGANVLTF. The CDR3, as DNA: TGTGCCACCAGCAGAGATTGGGGAGCTGGGGCCAACGTCCTGACTTTC. The chain joins TRBV15 to TRBJ2-6; a possible D gene is TRBD2 (5 bases). The CDR3 runs 16 residues. The V end lost 0 bases, the J end lost 2 bases, and 8 bases lay between the germline ends. Germline lookup yields CDR1 LNHNV and CDR2 YYDKDF (reference sequence).

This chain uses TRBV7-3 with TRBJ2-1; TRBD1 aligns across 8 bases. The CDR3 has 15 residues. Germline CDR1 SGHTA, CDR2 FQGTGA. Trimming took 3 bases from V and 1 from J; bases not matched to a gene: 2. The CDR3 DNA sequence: TGTGCCAGCAGCTTTCAGGGGGCTTCCTACAATGAGCAGTTCTTC. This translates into CASSFQGASYNEQFF.

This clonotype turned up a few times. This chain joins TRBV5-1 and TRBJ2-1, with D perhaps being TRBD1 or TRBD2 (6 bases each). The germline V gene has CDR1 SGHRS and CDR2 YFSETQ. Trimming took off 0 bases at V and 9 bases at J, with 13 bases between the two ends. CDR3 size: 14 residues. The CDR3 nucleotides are TGCGCCAGCAGCTTGGCGGAGGAGGGGGGTGAGCAGTTCTTC. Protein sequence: CASSLAEEGGEQFF.

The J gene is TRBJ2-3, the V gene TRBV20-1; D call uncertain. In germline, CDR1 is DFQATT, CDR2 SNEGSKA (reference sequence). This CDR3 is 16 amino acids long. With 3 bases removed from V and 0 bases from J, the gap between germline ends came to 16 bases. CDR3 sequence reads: CSASLGRATSTDTQYF. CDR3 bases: TGCAGTGCTAGTCTGGGAAGGGCCACTAGCACAGATACGCAGTATTTT.

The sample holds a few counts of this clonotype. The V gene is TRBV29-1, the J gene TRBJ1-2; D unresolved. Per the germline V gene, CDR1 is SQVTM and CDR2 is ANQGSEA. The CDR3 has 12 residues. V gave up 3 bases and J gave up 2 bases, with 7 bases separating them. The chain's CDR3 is CSVDETNYGYTF. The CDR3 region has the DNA TGCAGCGTTGATGAGACAAACTATGGCTACACCTTC.

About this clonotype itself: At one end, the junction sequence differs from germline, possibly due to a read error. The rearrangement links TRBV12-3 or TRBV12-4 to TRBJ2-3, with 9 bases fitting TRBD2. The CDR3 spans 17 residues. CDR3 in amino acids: CASGLFQRGDGTDTQYF. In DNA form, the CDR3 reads TGTGCCAGCGGTTTATTCCAGCGGGGGGACGGCACAGATACGCAGTATTTT.

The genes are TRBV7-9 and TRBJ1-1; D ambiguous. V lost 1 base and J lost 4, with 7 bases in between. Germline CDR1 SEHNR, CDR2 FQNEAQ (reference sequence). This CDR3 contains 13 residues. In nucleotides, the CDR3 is TGTGCCAGCAGCTTAGGATACGGCACTGAAGCTTTCTTT. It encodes CASSLGYGTEAFF.

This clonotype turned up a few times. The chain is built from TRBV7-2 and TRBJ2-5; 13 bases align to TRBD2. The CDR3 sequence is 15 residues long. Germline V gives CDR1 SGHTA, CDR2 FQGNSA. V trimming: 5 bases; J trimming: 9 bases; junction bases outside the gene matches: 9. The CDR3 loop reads CASSPGLAGAPAQYF. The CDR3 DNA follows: TGTGCCAGCAGCCCAGGACTAGCGGGGGCGCCGGCCCAGTACTTC.